This TCR beta chain emerged from a study of shared clonotypes between healthy human individuals. For the study at large: Three plates each covered CD4 naive and memory; CD8 naive two, CD8 memory one.

About this clone: Its antigen is not known.

The assay was immunoSEQ multiplex PCR, and TCRdb's table has in-frame clones only and misses some. This sample has roughly 1,600,000 clones, with around 98.5% found just once. Study-wide results and caveats: Donor clonotype sharing was expected to depend on sequencing depth.

The sample taken for sequencing was naive CD4+ T cells sorted from blood. Subset specified: CD45RA+ positively selected. This sequence was found in a man aged 25 to 40 in good health.

The CDR3 region is CASSLLMGTYNEQFF. The CDR3 bases are TGTGCCAGCAGCCTACTGATGGGTACCTACAATGAGCAGTTCTTC. V gene TRBV28 combines with J gene TRBJ2-1, with no clear D. The CDR3 spans 15 residues. Trimming took off 6 bases at V and 2 bases at J, with 14 bases between the two ends. CDR1 is MDHEN and CDR2 is SYDVKM in the germline V gene.